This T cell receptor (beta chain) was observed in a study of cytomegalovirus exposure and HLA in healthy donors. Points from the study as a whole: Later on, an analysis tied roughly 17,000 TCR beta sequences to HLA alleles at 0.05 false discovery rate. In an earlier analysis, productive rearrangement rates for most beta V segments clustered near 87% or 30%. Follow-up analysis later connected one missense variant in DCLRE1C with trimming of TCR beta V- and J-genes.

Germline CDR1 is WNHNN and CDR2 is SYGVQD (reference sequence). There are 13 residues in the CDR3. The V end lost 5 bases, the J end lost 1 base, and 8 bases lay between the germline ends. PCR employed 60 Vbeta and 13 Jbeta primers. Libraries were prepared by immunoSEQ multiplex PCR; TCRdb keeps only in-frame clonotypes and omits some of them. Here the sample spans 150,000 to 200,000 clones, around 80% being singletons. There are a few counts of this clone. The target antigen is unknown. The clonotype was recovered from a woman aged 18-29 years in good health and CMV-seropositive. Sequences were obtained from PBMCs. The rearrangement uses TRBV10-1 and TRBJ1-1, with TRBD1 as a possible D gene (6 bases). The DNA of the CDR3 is TGCGCCAGCAGTCGGACAGAGAACACTGAAGCTTTCTTT. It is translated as CASSRTENTEAFF.